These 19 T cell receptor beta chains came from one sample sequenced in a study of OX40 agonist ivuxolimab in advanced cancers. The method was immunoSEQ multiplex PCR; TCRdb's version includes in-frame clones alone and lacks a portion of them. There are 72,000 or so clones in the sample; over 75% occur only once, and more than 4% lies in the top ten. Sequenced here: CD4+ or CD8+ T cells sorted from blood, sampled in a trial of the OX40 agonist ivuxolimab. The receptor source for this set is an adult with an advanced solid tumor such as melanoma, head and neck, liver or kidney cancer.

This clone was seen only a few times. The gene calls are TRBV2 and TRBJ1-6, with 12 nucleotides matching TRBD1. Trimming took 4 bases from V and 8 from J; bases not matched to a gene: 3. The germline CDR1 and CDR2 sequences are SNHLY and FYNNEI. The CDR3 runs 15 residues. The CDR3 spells CASSAGQGAHSPLHF. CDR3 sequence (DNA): TGTGCCAGCAGTGCGGGACAGGGGGCGCATTCACCCCTCCACTTT.

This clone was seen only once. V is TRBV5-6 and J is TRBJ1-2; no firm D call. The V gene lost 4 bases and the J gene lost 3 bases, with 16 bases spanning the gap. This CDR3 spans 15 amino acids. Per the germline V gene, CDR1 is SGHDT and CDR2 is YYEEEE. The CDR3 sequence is CASSLSTGPYYGYTF. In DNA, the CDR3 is TGTGCCAGCAGCCTTTCGACCGGGCCTTACTATGGCTACACCTTC.

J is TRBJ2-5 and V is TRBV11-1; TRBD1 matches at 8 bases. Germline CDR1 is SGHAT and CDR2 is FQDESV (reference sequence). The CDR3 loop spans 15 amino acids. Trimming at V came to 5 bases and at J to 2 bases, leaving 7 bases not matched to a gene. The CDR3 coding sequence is TGTGCCAGCAGCAAAGGACAGGGCCCTCAAGAGACCCAGTACTTC. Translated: CASSKGQGPQETQYF.

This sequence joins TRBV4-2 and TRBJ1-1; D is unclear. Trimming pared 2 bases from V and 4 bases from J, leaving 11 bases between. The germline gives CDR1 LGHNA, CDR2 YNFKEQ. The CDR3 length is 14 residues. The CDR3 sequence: CASSQLATLTEAFF. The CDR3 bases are TGTGCCAGCAGCCAATTGGCCACCCTCACTGAAGCTTTCTTT.

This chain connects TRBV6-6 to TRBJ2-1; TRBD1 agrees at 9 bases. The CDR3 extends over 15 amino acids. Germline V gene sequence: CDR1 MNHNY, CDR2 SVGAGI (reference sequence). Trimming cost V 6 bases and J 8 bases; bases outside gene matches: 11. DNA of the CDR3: TGTGCCAGCAGCATTGGACAGGGGCCAGAGGATGAGCAGTTCTTC. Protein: CASSIGQGPEDEQFF.

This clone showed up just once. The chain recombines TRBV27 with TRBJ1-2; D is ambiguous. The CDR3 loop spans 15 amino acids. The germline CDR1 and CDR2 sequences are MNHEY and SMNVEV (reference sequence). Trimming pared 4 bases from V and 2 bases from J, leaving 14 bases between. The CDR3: CASSSYPTVNYGYTF. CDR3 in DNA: TGTGCCAGCAGTTCTTACCCGACTGTGAACTATGGCTACACCTTC.

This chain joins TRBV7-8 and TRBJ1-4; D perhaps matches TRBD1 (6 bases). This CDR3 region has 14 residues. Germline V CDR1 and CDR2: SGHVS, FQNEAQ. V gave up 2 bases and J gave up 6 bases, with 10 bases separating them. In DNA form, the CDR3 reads TGTGCCAGCAGCTTATATACAGGGTATGAAAAACTGTTTTTT. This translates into CASSLYTGYEKLFF. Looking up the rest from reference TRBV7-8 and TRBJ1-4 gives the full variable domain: GAGVSQSPRYKVAKRGQDVALRCDPISGHVSLFWYQQALGQGPEFLTYFQNEAQLDKSGLPSDRFFAERPEGSVSTLKIQRTQQEDSAVYLCASSLYTGYEKLFFGSGTQLSVL.

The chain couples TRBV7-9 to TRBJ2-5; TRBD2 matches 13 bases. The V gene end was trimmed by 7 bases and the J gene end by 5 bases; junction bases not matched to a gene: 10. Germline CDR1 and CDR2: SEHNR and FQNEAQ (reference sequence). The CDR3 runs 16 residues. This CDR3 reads CASTVTSGGLGETQYF. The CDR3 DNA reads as TGTGCCAGCACCGTGACTAGCGGGGGGCTGGGTGAGACCCAGTACTTC. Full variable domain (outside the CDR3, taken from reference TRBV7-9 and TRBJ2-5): DTGVSQNPRHKITKRGQNVTFRCDPISEHNRLYWYRQTLGQGPEFLTYFQNEAQLEKSRLLSDRFSAERPKGSFSTLEIQRTEQGDSAMYLCASTVTSGGLGETQYFGPGTRLLVL.

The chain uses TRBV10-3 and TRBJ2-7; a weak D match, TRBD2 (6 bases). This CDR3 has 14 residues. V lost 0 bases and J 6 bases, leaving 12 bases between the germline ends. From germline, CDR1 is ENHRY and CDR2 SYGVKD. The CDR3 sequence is CAISESGGAFEQYF. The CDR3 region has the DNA TGTGCCATCAGTGAGTCGGGGGGAGCGTTCGAGCAGTACTTC.

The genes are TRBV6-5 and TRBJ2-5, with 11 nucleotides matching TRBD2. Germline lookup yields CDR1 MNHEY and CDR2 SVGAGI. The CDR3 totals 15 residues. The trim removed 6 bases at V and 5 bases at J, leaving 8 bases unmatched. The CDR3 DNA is TGTGCCAGCAGCTTGACTAGCGGGGAGTGGGAGACCCAGTACTTC. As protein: CASSLTSGEWETQYF.

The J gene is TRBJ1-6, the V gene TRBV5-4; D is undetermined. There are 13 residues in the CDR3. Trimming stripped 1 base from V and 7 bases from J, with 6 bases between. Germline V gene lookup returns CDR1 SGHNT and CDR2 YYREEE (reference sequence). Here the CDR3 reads CASSLSQNSPLHF. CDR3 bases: TGTGCCAGCAGCTTGAGCCAAAATTCACCCCTCCACTTT. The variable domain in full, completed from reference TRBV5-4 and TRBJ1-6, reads ETGVTQSPTHLIKTRGQQVTLRCSSQSGHNTVSWYQQALGQGPQFIFQYYREEENGRGNFPPRFSGLQFPNYSSELNVNALELDDSALYLCASSLSQNSPLHFGNGTRLTVT.

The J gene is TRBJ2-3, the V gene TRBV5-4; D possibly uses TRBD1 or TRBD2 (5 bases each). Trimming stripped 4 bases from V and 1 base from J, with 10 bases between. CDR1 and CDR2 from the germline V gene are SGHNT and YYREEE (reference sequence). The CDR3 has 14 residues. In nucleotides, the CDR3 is TGTGCCAGCAGCCCCCTGGGGGGCACAGATACGCAGTATTTT. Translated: CASSPLGGTDTQYF.

CDR3: CASSQDPSTDTQYF. In nucleotides, the CDR3 is TGCGCCAGCAGCCAAGACCCAAGCACAGATACGCAGTATTTT. The chain links TRBV4-1 to TRBJ2-3; D not resolved. Germline V CDR1 and CDR2: MGHRA, YSYEKL. The ends were cut back, 0 bases at V and 0 bases at J, with 4 bases in the middle. There are 14 residues in the CDR3.

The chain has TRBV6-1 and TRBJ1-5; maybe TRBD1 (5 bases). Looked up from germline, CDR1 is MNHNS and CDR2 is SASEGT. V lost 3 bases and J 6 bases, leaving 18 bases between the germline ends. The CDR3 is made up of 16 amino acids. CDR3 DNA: TGTGCCAGCAGTGAGTTCCGGGGGACTGTGGGTCAGCCCCAGCATTTT. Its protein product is CASSEFRGTVGQPQHF.

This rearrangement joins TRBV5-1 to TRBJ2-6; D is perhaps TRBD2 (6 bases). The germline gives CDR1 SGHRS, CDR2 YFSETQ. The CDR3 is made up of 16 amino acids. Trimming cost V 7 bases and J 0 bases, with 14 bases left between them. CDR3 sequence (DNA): TGCGCCAGCGAGGAGGGTTCCATCTCTGGGGCCAACGTCCTGACTTTC. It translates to CASEEGSISGANVLTF.

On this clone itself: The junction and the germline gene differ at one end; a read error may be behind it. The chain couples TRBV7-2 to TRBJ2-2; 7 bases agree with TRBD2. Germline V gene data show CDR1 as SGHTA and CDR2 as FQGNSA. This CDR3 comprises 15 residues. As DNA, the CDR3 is TGTGCCAGCAGCTTAGCGACTAGCTCTCGCGGGAAGCTGTTTTTT. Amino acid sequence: CASSLATSSRGKLFF.

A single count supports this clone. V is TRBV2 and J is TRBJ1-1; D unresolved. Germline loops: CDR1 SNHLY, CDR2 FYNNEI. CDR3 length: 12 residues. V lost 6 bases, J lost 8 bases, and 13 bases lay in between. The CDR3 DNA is TGTGCCAGCAGCCAAGGACGGAGGGAAGCTTTCTTT. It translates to CASSQGRREAFF.

The CDR3 DNA reads as TGCGCCAGCAGCCCGGGGGGCTCACCAAACACCGGGGAGCTGTTTTTT. It is translated as CASSPGGSPNTGELFF. This sequence joins TRBV4-3 and TRBJ2-2; possible D gene TRBD2, 7 bases. The CDR3 contains 16 residues. Trimming took off 4 bases at V and 2 bases at J, with 14 bases between the two ends. The germline V gene encodes CDR1 LGHNA and CDR2 YSLEER.

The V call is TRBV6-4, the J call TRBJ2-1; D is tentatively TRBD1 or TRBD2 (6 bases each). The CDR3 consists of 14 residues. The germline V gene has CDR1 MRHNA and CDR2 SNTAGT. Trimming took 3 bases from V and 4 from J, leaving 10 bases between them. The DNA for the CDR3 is TGTGCCAGCAGTGAGGGGGGCTTGTACAATGAGCAGTTCTTC. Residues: CASSEGGLYNEQFF.